Included here is one T cell receptor (beta chain) sequence, with context. Looked up from germline, CDR1 is MNHEY and CDR2 is SVGEGT. Trimming shortened V by 2 bases and J by 1 base, and 8 bases separated the two germline ends. The CDR3 contains 14 residues. The data belong to a study of blood T cell repertoires in COVID-19. Clones were sequenced by immunoSEQ multiplex PCR, and TCRdb holds only the in-frame ones, with some missing. This sample yields about 300,000 clones, of which about 87% are seen a single time; 1.5% belongs to the top ten. The chain links TRBV6-2 or TRBV6-3 to TRBJ1-1; D may be TRBD1 (5 bases). Source material: peripheral blood. The sequence derives from a woman between 40 and 50 years old who had recovered from COVID-19. CDR3 residues: CASSYGHWNTEAFF. The CDR3 bases are TGTGCCAGCAGTTACGGACATTGGAACACTGAAGCTTTCTTT.